The sequence of this T cell receptor beta chain was determined in a study of CD8+CD57+ T cells in acquired aplastic anemia. Patients chosen for sequencing had shown CD8+CD57+ cell expansion by flow cytometry. The CDR3 has 12 residues. V shed 4 bases and J shed 7 bases, with 10 bases lying between them. CDR1 and CDR2 from the germline V gene are SGHVS and FNYEAQ. TCR beta VDJ and CDR3 profiles were obtained from a genomic DNA template. TCRdb fed the reads into MiXCR, producing one record per CDR3 protein. Of about 200,000 distinct CDR3 sequences listed, approximately 60% are singletons. This clonotype was seen a few times.

Sequencing used sorted CD4+, CD8+, or CD8+CD57+ T cells (not recorded which) from PBMCs. This clonotype was sampled from a human donor with aplastic anemia. V and J are TRBV7-6 and TRBJ1-2; no reliable D call. CDR3 sequence (DNA): TGTGCCAGCAGCTATGGACTGGGTGGCTACACCTTC. Translating it yields CASSYGLGGYTF.